A selection of T cell receptor beta chains follows, all from one sample in a study of CD8+ T cells in alopecia areata. Data came from immunoSEQ multiplex PCR; TCRdb stores just in-frame clones and leaves some out. The repertoire holds around 120,000 clones, with over 60% as singletons. Sequences were derived from CD4+ T cells sorted from blood, sampled at week 4, from a patient treated with tofacitinib. The receptor set was obtained from a human donor with alopecia areata. The CDR3 runs from the conserved cysteine through the conserved F or W. D genes are given only for firm matches. Size is omitted from some rows. Given values are once, few, many or a class for expanded clones.

clone_size j_call v_call d_call cdr3_aa cdr3_nt
- TRBJ1-1 TRBV6-5 - CASSYGAAIRAEAFF TGTGCCAGCAGTTACGGGGCTGCAATTAGGGCTGAAGCTTTCTTT
few TRBJ2-5 TRBV30 TRBD1 CAWGDRAQETQYF TGTGCCTGGGGAGACAGGGCCCAAGAGACCCAGTACTTC
- TRBJ2-5 TRBV25-1 TRBD1 CASSAPGTGDETQYF TGTGCCAGCAGTGCCCCCGGGACAGGAGATGAGACCCAGTACTTC
- TRBJ2-7 TRBV30 TRBD1 CAWSVRGTGAYEQYF TGTGCCTGGAGTGTCCGTGGGACAGGGGCCTACGAGCAGTACTTC
- TRBJ2-7 TRBV29-1 - CSVRTERIYEQYF TGCAGCGTAAGGACCGAGAGGATCTACGAGCAGTACTTC
few TRBJ2-7 TRBV5-1 TRBD1 CASSFGQGASYEQYF TGCGCCAGCAGCTTCGGACAGGGGGCCTCCTACGAGCAGTACTTC
- TRBJ1-2 TRBV29-1 - CSGSGGNYGYTF TGCAGCGGGAGTGGCGGTAACTATGGCTACACCTTC
few TRBJ2-7 TRBV29-1 - CSVVGDSYEQYF TGCAGCGTTGTGGGGGACTCCTACGAGCAGTACTTC
- TRBJ2-1 TRBV6-5 - CASSYFLGNEQFF TGTGCCAGCAGTTACTTTTTGGGGAATGAGCAGTTCTTC
- TRBJ1-1 TRBV4-2 - CASSQGPGMSAEAFF TGTGCCAGCAGCCAAGGTCCCGGAATGAGCGCTGAAGCTTTCTTT
many TRBJ2-2 TRBV11-2 TRBD2 CASSLDRPLGLAGNTGELFF TGTGCCAGCAGCTTAGACCGACCTCTAGGACTAGCGGGGAACACCGGGGAGCTGTTTTTT
medium-sized TRBJ1-2 TRBV6-4 - CASSEGGNGYTF TGTGCCAGCAGTGAAGGAGGGAATGGCTACACCTTC
- TRBJ2-3 TRBV19 - CASREDTHTDTQYF TGTGCCAGTAGAGAGGATACCCACACAGATACGCAGTATTTT
few TRBJ1-6 TRBV4-2 TRBD1 CASSQDWGDRGNSPLHF TGTGCCAGCAGCCAAGATTGGGGGGACAGGGGAAATTCACCCCTCCACTTT
- TRBJ2-6 TRBV28 - CASTTQRAGANVLTF TGTGCCAGCACGACACAACGGGCTGGGGCCAACGTCCTGACTTTC
- TRBJ2-5 TRBV29-1 - CSVERARGAGETQYF TGCAGCGTTGAACGGGCCAGGGGAGCCGGGGAGACCCAGTACTTC
few TRBJ2-7 TRBV28 - CASSFGASYEQYF TGTGCCAGCAGTTTCGGGGCTTCCTACGAGCAGTACTTC
- TRBJ2-1 TRBV14 - CASSHLGARTGGLNHNEQFF TGTGCCAGCAGCCATTTAGGAGCGAGAACGGGCGGTTTGAACCACAATGAGCAGTTCTTC
- TRBJ2-2 TRBV7-2 - CASSSRSWTGELFF TGTGCCAGCAGCTCCAGGTCGTGGACCGGGGAGCTGTTTTTT